A single sample is the source of the 9 T cell receptor beta chains below, sequenced in a study of T cell changes during pregnancy in multiple sclerosis. The protocol was immunoSEQ multiplex PCR, while the TCRdb copy is restricted to in-frame clones and leaves out a portion. The table shows approximately 61,000 clones, with about 91% occurring only once. The material sequenced was peripheral blood, taken after pregnancy. These receptors all stem from a female donor in good health, enrolled as a control in a pregnancy study.

The V call is TRBV2, the J call TRBJ2-2, with TRBD2 matching 10 bases. Per the germline V gene, CDR1 is SNHLY and CDR2 is FYNNEI. The CDR3 loop spans 16 amino acids. Germline trimming cut 1 base from V and 7 bases from J; bases unmatched to any gene: 6. CDR3 DNA: TGTGCCAGCAGTGAAGGAGCGGGGGGGCCGGACGGGGAGCTGTTTTTT. Translating gives CASSEGAGGPDGELFF.

This rearrangement joins TRBV7-2 to TRBJ2-5; TRBD2 aligns across 7 bases. V lost 5 bases to trimming and J lost 5 bases; unmatched junction nucleotides: 11. Germline CDR1 reads SGHTA; CDR2 reads FQGNSA. There are 15 residues in the CDR3. In DNA, the CDR3 is TGTGCCAGCAGCGTCGATAGCGGGCGAGACGAGACCCAGTACTTC. Protein product: CASSVDSGRDETQYF.

The chain couples TRBV30 to TRBJ1-5, with no clear D. CDR1 is GTSNPN, CDR2 SVGIG, per germline (reference sequence). Trimming stripped 3 bases from V and 11 bases from J, with 29 bases between. This CDR3 is built from 17 residues. The CDR3 loop is CAWRLALGPKKESAQHF. Here the CDR3 DNA reads TGTGCCTGGAGACTAGCCCTTGGTCCAAAGAAGGAATCAGCCCAGCATTTT.

The chain uses TRBV9 and TRBJ1-5; D remains unclear. The CDR3 loop spans 16 amino acids. Trimming removed 4 bases at V and 2 bases at J, with 16 bases between. From germline, CDR1 is SGDLS and CDR2 YYNGEE. The CDR3 bases are TGTGCCAGCAGCCCCAGTGAGGCCAGTGGCAATCAGCCCCAGCATTTT. Its translation: CASSPSEASGNQPQHF.

The chain couples TRBV7-2 to TRBJ1-5, with 7 bases lining up with TRBD1. This CDR3 has 15 residues. Trimming at V came to 4 bases and at J to 6 bases, leaving 9 bases not matched to a gene. Germline CDR1 reads SGHTA; CDR2 reads FQGNSA. The CDR3 coding sequence is TGTGCCAGCAGCTCACAGGGGTATGGCGCTCAGCCCCAGCATTTT. Amino acids: CASSSQGYGAQPQHF.

V is TRBV19 and J is TRBJ1-2; weak D call: TRBD1 (6 bases). V was trimmed by 3 bases and J by 8 bases, leaving 16 bases between them. CDR3 length equals 14 residues. Germline loops: CDR1 LNHDA, CDR2 SQIVND (reference sequence). The CDR3 loop reads CASSMTPGTIGYTF. In DNA, the CDR3 is TGTGCCAGTAGTATGACCCCCGGGACAATCGGCTACACCTTC.

This chain connects TRBV10-2 to TRBJ2-3; 7 bases are shared with TRBD1. The germline V gene has CDR1 WSHSY and CDR2 SAAADI. The CDR3 is 16 amino acids. After removal of 3 bases from V and 3 bases from J, the junction contained 9 bases not matched to a gene. The CDR3 loop is CASSDPQGTGTDTQYF. CDR3 sequence (DNA): TGCGCCAGCAGTGATCCACAGGGGACCGGGACAGATACGCAGTATTTT.

V and J are TRBV18 and TRBJ1-6; unclear D gene. The CDR3 runs 14 residues. CDR1 is KGHSH, CDR2 LQKENI, per germline. Deletions cut 2 bases from V and 10 bases from J, with 12 bases between. CDR3 protein: CASSPAKGGSPLHF. The DNA for the CDR3 is TGTGCCAGCTCACCAGCGAAGGGAGGATCACCCCTCCACTTT.

This clone showed up just once. This chain links TRBV11-3 with TRBJ2-1; 11 bases line up with TRBD2. V was clipped by 0 bases and J by 8 bases; unmatched bases: 6. The CDR3 has 16 amino acids. The germline gives CDR1 SGHNT, CDR2 YENEEA. This CDR3 reads CASSLDGSGRVDEQFF. The DNA for the CDR3 is TGTGCCAGCAGCTTAGATGGTAGCGGGAGGGTTGATGAGCAGTTCTTC. The complete variable domain, with remaining parts taken from reference TRBV11-3 and TRBJ2-1, reads EAGVVQSPRYKIIEKKQPVAFWCNPISGHNTLYWYLQNLGQGPELLIRYENEEAVDDSQLPKDRFSAERLKGVDSTLKIQPAELGDSAVYLCASSLDGSGRVDEQFFGPGTRLTVL.